This T cell receptor (beta chain) was sequenced in a study of identical twins. Study conclusions and caveats: Beta out-of-frame sequences displayed a weaker excess of sharing between twins.

This clonotype has a handful of counts. Its specificity is not known. The CDR3 loop spans 15 amino acids. Germline CDR1 and CDR2: MGHRA and YSYEKL. V gave up 2 bases and J gave up 8 bases, with 15 bases separating them. Using its own MiXCR run on the 5' RACE reads, TCRdb lists one record per CDR3 protein. Of a few hundred thousand distinct CDR3 sequences listed, about 11% were seen once; the top ten hold 9% to 10%. The sample taken for sequencing was memory T cells sorted from blood. This receptor was identified in a man between 50 and 59 years old in good health. This rearrangement joins TRBV4-1 to TRBJ1-4; D gene uncertain. The CDR3 DNA sequence: TGCGCCAGCAGCCAAACCGAGAGAGGGAAGGAAAAACTGTTTTTT. Encoded protein: CASSQTERGKEKLFF.